This TCR beta chain was documented in a study of monozygotic twins with inflammatory bowel disease. Using the 5' RACE reads, TCRdb records one entry per CDR3 protein without DNA. Recorded for this sample: more than 300,000 distinct CDR3 sequences. It was from whole blood, with no T cell sorting, that total RNA was isolated. The CDR3 is made up of 18 amino acids. Germline CDR1 is SGHAT and CDR2 is FQNNGV. The sample taken for sequencing was blood. This sequence joins TRBV11-2 and TRBJ1-1; the D call of TRBD1 rests on TCRdb alone, since no DNA is present to check it. This sequence originates from a human donor with ulcerative colitis or Crohn's disease, or a healthy co-twin of an affected twin (not recorded which). CDR3 protein: CASSFLSGWTGGNTEAFF.